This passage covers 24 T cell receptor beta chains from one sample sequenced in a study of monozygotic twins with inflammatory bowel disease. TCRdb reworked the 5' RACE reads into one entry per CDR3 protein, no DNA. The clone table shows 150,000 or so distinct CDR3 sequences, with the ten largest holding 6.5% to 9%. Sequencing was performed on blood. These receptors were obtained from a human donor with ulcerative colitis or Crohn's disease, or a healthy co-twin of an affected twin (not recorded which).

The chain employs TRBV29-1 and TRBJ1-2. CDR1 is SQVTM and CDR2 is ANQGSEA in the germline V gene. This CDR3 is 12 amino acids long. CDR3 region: CSVGINLRGYTF.

The CDR3 is CSADDRGANEKLFF. This chain connects TRBV20-1 to TRBJ1-4; the TCRdb call, TRBD1, lacks DNA for checking. This CDR3 contains 14 residues. Per the germline V gene, CDR1 is DFQATT and CDR2 is SNEGSKA (reference sequence).

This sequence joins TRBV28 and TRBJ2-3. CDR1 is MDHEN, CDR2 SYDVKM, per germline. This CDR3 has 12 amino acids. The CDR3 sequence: CASRESTDTQYF.

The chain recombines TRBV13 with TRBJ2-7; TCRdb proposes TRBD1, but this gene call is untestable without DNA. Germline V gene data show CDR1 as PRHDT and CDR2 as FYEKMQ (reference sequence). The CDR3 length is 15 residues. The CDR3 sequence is CASSLRTDPFYEQYF.

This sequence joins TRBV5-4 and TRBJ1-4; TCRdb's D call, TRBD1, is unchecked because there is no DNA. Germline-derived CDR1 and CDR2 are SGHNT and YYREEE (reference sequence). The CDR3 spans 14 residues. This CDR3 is CASSPVPGDEKLFF.

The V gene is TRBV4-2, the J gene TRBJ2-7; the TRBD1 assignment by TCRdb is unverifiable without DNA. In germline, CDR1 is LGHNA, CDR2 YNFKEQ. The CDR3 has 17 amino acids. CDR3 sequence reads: CASSSSSRGTGTYEQYF.

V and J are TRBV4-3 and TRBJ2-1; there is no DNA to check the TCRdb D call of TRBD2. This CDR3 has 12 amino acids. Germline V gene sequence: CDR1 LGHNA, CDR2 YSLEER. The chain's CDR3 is CASSQGGGEQFF.

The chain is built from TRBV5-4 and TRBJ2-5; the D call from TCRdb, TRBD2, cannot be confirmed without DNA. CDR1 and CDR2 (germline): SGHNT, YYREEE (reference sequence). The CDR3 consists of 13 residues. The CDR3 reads CASSLGPEETQYF.

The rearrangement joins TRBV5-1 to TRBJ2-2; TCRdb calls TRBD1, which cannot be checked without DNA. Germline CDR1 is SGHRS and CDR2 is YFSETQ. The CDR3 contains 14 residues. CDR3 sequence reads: CASKGTLNTGELFF.

The CDR3 loop reads CASSPLGTSGRAYEQFF. J is TRBJ2-1 and V is TRBV5-5; checking the TCRdb D call of TRBD2 is not possible without DNA. This CDR3 contains 17 residues. The V gene's germline CDR1 is SGHKS and CDR2 YYEKEE (reference sequence). The full variable domain, completed using reference TRBV5-5 and TRBJ2-1, is DAGVTQSPTHLIKTRGQQVTLRCSPISGHKSVSWYQQVLGQGPQFIFQYYEKEERGRGNFPDRFSARQFPNYSSELNVNALLLGDSALYLCASSPLGTSGRAYEQFFGPGTRLTVL.

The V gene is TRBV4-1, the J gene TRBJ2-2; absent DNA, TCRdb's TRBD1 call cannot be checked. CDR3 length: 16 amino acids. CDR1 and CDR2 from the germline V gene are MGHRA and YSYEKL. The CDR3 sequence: CASSQVGPANTGELFF.

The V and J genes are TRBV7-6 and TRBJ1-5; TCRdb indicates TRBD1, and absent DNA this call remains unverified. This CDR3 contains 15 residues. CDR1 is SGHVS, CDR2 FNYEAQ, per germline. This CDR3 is CASSLGQASNQPQHF. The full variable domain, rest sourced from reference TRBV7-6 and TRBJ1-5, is GAGVSQSPRYKVTKRGQDVALRCDPISGHVSLYWYRQALGQGPEFLTYFNYEAQQDKSGLPNDRFSAERPEGSISTLTIQRTEQRDSAMYRCASSLGQASNQPQHFGDGTRLSIL.

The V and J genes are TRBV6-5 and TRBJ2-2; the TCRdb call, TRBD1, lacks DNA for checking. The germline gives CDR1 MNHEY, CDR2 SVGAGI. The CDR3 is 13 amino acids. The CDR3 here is CASSRTGGQELFF.

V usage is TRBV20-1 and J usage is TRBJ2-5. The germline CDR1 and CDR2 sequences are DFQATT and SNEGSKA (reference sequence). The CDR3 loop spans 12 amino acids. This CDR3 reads CSARAHQETQYF.

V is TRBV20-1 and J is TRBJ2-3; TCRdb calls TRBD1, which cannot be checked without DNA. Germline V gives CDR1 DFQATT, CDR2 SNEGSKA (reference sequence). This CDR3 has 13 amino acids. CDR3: CSASGGGIDTQYF.

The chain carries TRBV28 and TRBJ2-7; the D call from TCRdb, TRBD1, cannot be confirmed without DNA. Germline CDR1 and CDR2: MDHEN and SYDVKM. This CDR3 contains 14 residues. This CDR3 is CASTTTGIPYEQYF.

The CDR3 loop is CSVDSPRENIQYF. The J gene is TRBJ2-4, the V gene TRBV29-1; there is no DNA to check the TCRdb D call of TRBD1. Per the germline V gene, CDR1 is SQVTM and CDR2 is ANQGSEA. The CDR3 spans 13 residues.

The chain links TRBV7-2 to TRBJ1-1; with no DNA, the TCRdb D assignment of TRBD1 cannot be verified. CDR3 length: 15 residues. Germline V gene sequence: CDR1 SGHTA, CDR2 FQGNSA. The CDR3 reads CASSSFDRWNTEAFF.

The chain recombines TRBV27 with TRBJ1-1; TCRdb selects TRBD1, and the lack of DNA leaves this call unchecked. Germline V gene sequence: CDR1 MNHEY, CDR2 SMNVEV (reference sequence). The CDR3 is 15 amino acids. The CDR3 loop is CASGLIGQQNTEAFF.

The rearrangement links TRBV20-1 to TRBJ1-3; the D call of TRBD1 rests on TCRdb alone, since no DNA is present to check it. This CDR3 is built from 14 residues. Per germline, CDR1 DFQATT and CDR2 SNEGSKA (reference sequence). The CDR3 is CSARLGGSGNTIYF.

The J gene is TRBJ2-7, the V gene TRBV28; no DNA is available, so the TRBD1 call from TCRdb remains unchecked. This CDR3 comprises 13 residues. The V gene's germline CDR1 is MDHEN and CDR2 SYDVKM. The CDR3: CASSLGTIYEQYF.

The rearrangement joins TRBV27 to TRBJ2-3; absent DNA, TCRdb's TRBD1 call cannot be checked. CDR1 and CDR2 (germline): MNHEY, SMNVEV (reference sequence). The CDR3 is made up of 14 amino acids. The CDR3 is CASRPLGSRGTQYF.

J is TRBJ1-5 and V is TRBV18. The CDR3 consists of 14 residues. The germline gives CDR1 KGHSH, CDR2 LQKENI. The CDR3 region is CASSPLGADQPQHF.

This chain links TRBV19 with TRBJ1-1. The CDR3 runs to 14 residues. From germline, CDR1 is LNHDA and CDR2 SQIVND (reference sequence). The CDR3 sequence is CASSIRGGFEGAFF.